This is a list of T cell receptor beta chains from one sample in a study of blood T cell repertoires in COVID-19. The method was immunoSEQ multiplex PCR; TCRdb's version includes in-frame clones alone and lacks a portion of them. The data hold hundreds of thousands of clones, with around nine tenths observed a single time. Sample: PBMCs or T cells enriched from blood (not recorded which). These receptors were obtained from a woman between 50 and 59 years old who had recovered from COVID-19. CDR3s include the opening cysteine and the closing phenylalanine or tryptophan. A D gene is named only where the DNA matches it firmly. Clone size is stated in some rows and not others, as once, few, many or a class when expanded.

v_gene	abundance	d_gene	j_gene	CDR3nt	CDR3aa
TRBV28	once	NA	TRBJ1-5	TGTGCCAGCAGACTAAACACCTATAGCAATCAGCCCCAGCATTTT	CASRLNTYSNQPQHF
TRBV2	NA	NA	TRBJ1-4	TGTGCCAGCAGTGATGGGACTCGGGCGGAAAAACTGTTTTTT	CASSDGTRAEKLFF
TRBV12-5	few	TRBD1	TRBJ2-3	TGTGCTAGTGGTTTGGACGGACAGGGGACAGATACGCAGTATTTT	CASGLDGQGTDTQYF
TRBV28	NA	NA	TRBJ2-3	TGTGCCAGCAGTCTCGCGGGGGCCGGCCGCACAGATACGCAGTATTTT	CASSLAGAGRTDTQYF
TRBV7-9	NA	TRBD1	TRBJ1-4	TGTGCCAGCAGCCTGGGACAGCAAAATGAAAAACTGTTTTTT	CASSLGQQNEKLFF
TRBV28	few	TRBD1	TRBJ2-7	TGTGCCAGCAGACGCCGGGACAGGGGTTTCTACGAGCAGTACTTC	CASRRRDRGFYEQYF
TRBV5-4	NA	NA	TRBJ2-5	TGTGCCAGCAGCTTGCCAGGGCGCCAAGAGACCCAGTACTTC	CASSLPGRQETQYF
TRBV7-9	NA	NA	TRBJ1-2	TGTGCCAGCAGCCCAGAGCGGGTCTATGGCTACACCTTC	CASSPERVYGYTF
TRBV5-6	NA	NA	TRBJ2-7	TGTGCCAGCAGCTTGACCAACAACATACACGAGCAGTACTTC	CASSLTNNIHEQYF
TRBV7-6	NA	NA	TRBJ1-4	TGTGCCAGCAGCTTCAACAGGGATGCTAATGAAAAACTGTTTTTT	CASSFNRDANEKLFF
TRBV7-3	NA	TRBD1	TRBJ2-1	TGTGCCAGCAGCTCCCCAGGGGGTTCCTACAATGAGCAGTTCTTC	CASSSPGGSYNEQFF
TRBV6-6	few	TRBD1	TRBJ2-7	TGTGCCAGCAGTCCGAGGCAGGGGGCCGCCTACGAGCAGTACTTC	CASSPRQGAAYEQYF
TRBV6-5	NA	TRBD1	TRBJ1-5	TGTGCCAGCCGACAGGGGGATCAGCCCCAGCATTTT	CASRQGDQPQHF
TRBV6-2/TRBV6-3	NA	TRBD1	TRBJ1-5	TGTGCCAGCAGTTACCACGGGACAGGGCAAAGACAGCCCCAGCATTTT	CASSYHGTGQRQPQHF
TRBV27	NA	NA	TRBJ2-7	TGTGCCAGCAGTTCAATGGGGCAGGGTAATCACGAGCAGTACTTC	CASSSMGQGNHEQYF